These T cell receptor beta chains were read from a single sample in a study of control samples from healthy donors and cancer patients. Generated by immunoSEQ multiplex PCR, the TCRdb table keeps only in-frame clones and is missing some. Of roughly 130,000 clones in the sample, just under 95% were seen once. Sequencing was done on a sample of PBMCs. These receptor sequences come from a man aged 55 to 70 with colorectal cancer. Each CDR3 is given with its conserved first and last residue. A D gene is named only where the DNA matches it firmly. The size entry is marked missing in some rows and otherwise reads once, few, many or a size class.

clone_size	v_call	d_call	j_call	cdr3_aa	cdr3_nt
NA	TRBV2	TRBD2	TRBJ2-3	CASRTSGGPDTQYF	TGTGCCAGCAGGACTAGCGGGGGCCCAGATACGCAGTATTTT
NA	TRBV19	NA	TRBJ1-2	CVGGGYTF	TGTGTCGGTGGCGGCTACACCTTC
NA	TRBV16	TRBD1	TRBJ1-1	CASSRWDRGSEAFF	TGTGCCAGCAGCCGCTGGGACAGGGGCTCTGAAGCTTTCTTT
NA	TRBV7-9	NA	TRBJ1-1	CASSLGQLNTEAFF	TGTGCCAGCAGCTTAGGACAGTTGAACACTGAAGCTTTCTTT
NA	TRBV2	NA	TRBJ2-5	CASSYVGQKETQYF	TGTGCCAGCAGCTATGTGGGCCAGAAAGAGACCCAGTACTTC
once	TRBV7-9	TRBD1	TRBJ1-6	CASSFTGGTGYNSPLHF	TGTGCCAGCAGCTTTACAGGGGGCACGGGGTATAATTCACCCCTCCACTTT
NA	TRBV6-1	NA	TRBJ2-1	CASSETGGVNEQFF	TGTGCCAGCAGTGAGACAGGAGGGGTCAATGAGCAGTTCTTC
NA	TRBV10-3	TRBD1	TRBJ1-6	CAISETDRGHSPLHF	TGTGCCATCAGTGAGACCGACAGGGGCCATTCACCCCTCCACTTT
NA	TRBV19	NA	TRBJ1-3	CASSSRTGIGNTIYF	TGTGCCAGTAGTTCCCGAACCGGAATTGGAAACACCATATATTTT
NA	TRBV7-8	NA	TRBJ1-1	CASSTRGGAAEAFF	TGTGCCAGCAGCACCCGAGGGGGGGCCGCGGAAGCTTTCTTT
NA	TRBV19	NA	TRBJ1-5	CASRDQGFSNQPQHF	TGTGCCAGTAGGGATCAGGGGTTTAGCAATCAGCCCCAGCATTTT
NA	TRBV29-1	NA	TRBJ1-2	CSLEAVNYGYTF	TGCAGCCTTGAGGCGGTCAACTATGGCTACACCTTC
once	TRBV6-5	NA	TRBJ1-5	CASATGTGQPQHF	TGTGCCAGCGCCACGGGGACTGGACAGCCCCAGCATTTT
NA	TRBV18	NA	TRBJ2-7	CASSPPARLWEQYF	TGTGCCAGCTCACCACCGGCCAGGCTCTGGGAGCAGTACTTC
NA	TRBV29-1	NA	TRBJ2-7	CSVQPRDFSYEQYF	TGCAGCGTTCAGCCCAGGGACTTCTCCTACGAGCAGTACTTC
NA	TRBV7-2	TRBD2	TRBJ2-1	CASSRRGGPTSQLYNEQFF	TGTGCCAGCAGCCGCCGGGGGGGGCCAACCAGTCAATTATACAATGAGCAGTTCTTC
NA	TRBV6-5	NA	TRBJ1-2	CASGDGGYGYTF	TGTGCCAGCGGGGATGGGGGCTATGGCTACACCTTC
once	TRBV20-1	NA	TRBJ2-5	CSASSAVRGTQYF	TGCAGTGCTAGTAGCGCCGTGCGTGGGACCCAGTACTTC
NA	TRBV5-5	TRBD2	TRBJ2-5	CASTLGGGPETQYF	TGTGCCAGCACTCTTGGCGGGGGGCCAGAGACCCAGTACTTC
NA	TRBV29-1	TRBD1	TRBJ1-1	CSVEGQENTEAFF	TGCAGCGTTGAGGGACAGGAGAACACTGAAGCTTTCTTT
NA	TRBV5-1	TRBD1	TRBJ2-7	CASSKTGGYEQYF	TGCGCCAGCAGCAAAACAGGGGGCTACGAGCAGTACTTC
NA	TRBV5-1	NA	TRBJ2-3	CASSLEGRRADTQYF	TGCGCCAGCAGCTTGGAGGGGCGGCGGGCCGATACGCAGTATTTT
NA	TRBV6-1	NA	TRBJ1-2	CASSEGTANYGYTF	TGTGCCAGCAGTGAAGGCACAGCTAACTATGGCTACACCTTC
NA	TRBV5-6	NA	TRBJ1-2	CASRATSGLGTFYGYTF	TGTGCCAGCAGGGCGACTTCTGGACTCGGGACTTTCTATGGCTACACCTTC
NA	TRBV19	TRBD1	TRBJ1-5	CASAGTVNQPQHF	TGTGCCAGTGCTGGGACAGTCAATCAGCCCCAGCATTTT
NA	TRBV7-2	NA	TRBJ2-3	CASSSPHADTQYF	TGTGCCAGCAGCTCACCCCACGCAGATACGCAGTATTTT
NA	TRBV29-1	TRBD2	TRBJ2-1	CSVDLTSGGLNEQFF	TGCAGCGTTGACCTGACTAGCGGGGGGTTAAATGAGCAGTTCTTC
NA	TRBV6-5	NA	TRBJ2-5	CASSYRAGETQYF	TGTGCCAGCAGTTATAGGGCAGGGGAGACCCAGTACTTC
NA	TRBV27	NA	TRBJ2-7	CASSLGIWFYEQYF	TGTGCCAGCAGTTTAGGGATCTGGTTCTACGAGCAGTACTTC
NA	TRBV5-4	NA	TRBJ2-3	CASSSEPGTDTQYF	TGTGCCAGCAGCTCGGAACCGGGCACAGATACGCAGTATTTT
NA	TRBV19	TRBD2	TRBJ2-2	CASSISARAGGAGELFF	TGTGCCAGTAGTATTTCGGCCAGGGCGGGGGGGGCCGGGGAGCTGTTTTTT
once	TRBV5-1	NA	TRBJ2-5	CASSLEGTPQETQYF	TGCGCCAGCAGCTTGGAAGGGACTCCACAAGAGACCCAGTACTTC
NA	TRBV5-1	TRBD1	TRBJ2-3	CASSAGQGARDTQYF	TGCGCCAGCAGCGCCGGACAGGGGGCGCGAGATACGCAGTATTTT
NA	TRBV29-1	TRBD2	TRBJ2-7	CSVEDGTSGYEQYF	TGCAGCGTTGAAGACGGGACTAGCGGGTACGAGCAGTACTTC
NA	TRBV11-2	TRBD1	TRBJ2-7	CASSLSETGTYEQYF	TGTGCCAGCAGCTTATCCGAGACAGGGACCTACGAGCAGTACTTC
NA	TRBV15	TRBD1	TRBJ1-2	CATTRQGDGYTF	TGTGCCACCACCAGACAGGGGGATGGCTACACCTTC
once	TRBV6-5	TRBD1	TRBJ2-1	CASKDRSYNEQFF	TGTGCCAGCAAGGACAGGTCTTACAATGAGCAGTTCTTC
NA	TRBV30	TRBD1	TRBJ2-5	CAWSYGTGGIETQYF	TGTGCCTGGAGTTATGGAACAGGGGGCATAGAGACCCAGTACTTC
NA	TRBV10-3	NA	TRBJ2-1	CAISRTENNEQFF	TGTGCCATCAGTCGGACTGAGAACAATGAGCAGTTCTTC
NA	TRBV6-1	NA	TRBJ1-1	CASSEGRDTEAFF	TGTGCCAGCAGTGAGGGCAGGGACACTGAAGCTTTCTTT
NA	TRBV3-1/TRBV3-2	TRBD1	TRBJ1-2	CASSRRSTGGTYGYTF	TGTGCCAGCAGCCGCCGATCGACAGGGGGTACCTATGGCTACACCTTC
once	TRBV27	NA	TRBJ1-1	CASSFRGGFTEAFF	TGTGCCAGCAGTTTCAGGGGCGGCTTCACTGAAGCTTTCTTT